This is a list of T cell receptor beta chains from one sample in a study of cytomegalovirus exposure and HLA in healthy donors. Profiling relied on immunoSEQ multiplex PCR, and the TCRdb table lists in-frame clones only, not all of them. The repertoire consists of about 120,000 clones, with roughly three quarters occurring once and the leading ten covering around 4.4%. The sample was PBMCs. These receptors came from a man in his thirties or forties in good health and CMV-seropositive. CDR3s include the opening cysteine and the closing phenylalanine or tryptophan. A D gene is named only where the DNA matches it firmly. Not every row has a clone size; where given, it reads once, few, many or a size class.

clone_size	v_call	j_call	d_call	cdr3_aa	cdr3_nt
few	TRBV5-4	TRBJ1-6	-	CASSLVPEEYNSPLHF	TGTGCCAGCAGCTTGGTACCGGAGGAGTATAATTCACCCCTCCACTTT
-	TRBV9	TRBJ1-5	-	CASSEDGRGGNQPQHF	TGTGCCAGCAGCGAAGATGGCAGGGGTGGTAATCAGCCCCAGCATTTT
once	TRBV5-1	TRBJ1-1	TRBD1	CASSLTGTGVGEAFF	TGCGCCAGCAGCCTGACCGGGACAGGGGTTGGTGAAGCTTTCTTT
few	TRBV2	TRBJ2-7	TRBD1	CASRQGQGVFYEQYF	TGTGCCAGCAGGCAGGGACAGGGGGTTTTCTACGAGCAGTACTTC
-	TRBV10-3	TRBJ1-6	TRBD1	CAISLDRGRNSPLHF	TGTGCCATCAGTCTGGACAGGGGGCGTAATTCACCCCTCCACTTT
once	TRBV9	TRBJ1-2	TRBD1	CASSFEGDRAYYGYTF	TGTGCCAGCAGCTTCGAAGGGGACAGGGCCTACTATGGCTACACCTTC
-	TRBV5-1	TRBJ1-2	TRBD1	CASTGQGYYGYTF	TGCGCCAGCACGGGACAGGGGTACTATGGCTACACCTTC
-	TRBV28	TRBJ2-7	TRBD1	CASRDTGTGGYEQYF	TGTGCCAGCAGGGATACCGGGACAGGGGGCTACGAGCAGTACTTC
-	TRBV28	TRBJ1-5	TRBD1	CASTGTGPFSNQPQHF	TGTGCCAGCACCGGGACAGGGCCTTTTAGCAATCAGCCCCAGCATTTT
few	TRBV4-3	TRBJ1-4	-	CASSQVRGRGEKLFF	TGCGCCAGCAGCCAAGTCAGAGGCAGGGGAGAAAAACTGTTTTTT
few	TRBV7-3	TRBJ2-2	TRBD2	CASSPQAGVMNTGELFF	TGTGCCAGCAGCCCTCAAGCGGGAGTGATGAACACCGGGGAGCTGTTTTTT
-	TRBV5-1	TRBJ1-2	-	CASSLVVGNKGYTF	TGCGCCAGCAGCTTGGTGGTCGGTAATAAAGGCTACACCTTC
-	TRBV2	TRBJ2-1	-	CASSYEGGDEQFF	TGTGCCAGCAGTTACGAAGGGGGTGATGAGCAGTTCTTC
-	TRBV28	TRBJ2-1	TRBD2	CASSPGLAGVNEQFF	TGTGCCAGCAGTCCGGGACTAGCGGGAGTCAATGAGCAGTTCTTC
-	TRBV21-1	TRBJ1-2	-	CASSKAGDRDRYGYTF	TGTGCCAGCAGCAAAGCGGGGGACAGGGACCGCTATGGCTACACCTTC
-	TRBV10-3	TRBJ1-5	TRBD1	CAIRDSTNDRGTMAQHF	TGTGCCATCAGGGACTCCACTAATGACAGGGGCACGATGGCCCAGCATTTT
-	TRBV4-2	TRBJ2-7	-	CASSPGQGYHEQYF	TGTGCCAGCAGCCCCGGGCAGGGCTACCACGAGCAGTACTTC
-	TRBV7-2	TRBJ2-5	-	CASRIGAETQYF	TGTGCCAGCAGAATAGGGGCGGAGACCCAGTACTTC
-	TRBV4-3	TRBJ2-7	TRBD2	CASSGRESYEQYF	TGCGCCAGCAGCGGGAGGGAATCCTACGAGCAGTACTTC
-	TRBV9	TRBJ2-7	-	CASSPYPRGRGYEQYF	TGTGCCAGCAGCCCCTATCCCAGGGGTCGTGGGTACGAGCAGTACTTC
-	TRBV30	TRBJ2-5	TRBD2	CAWTGGETQYF	TGTGCCTGGACCGGGGGGGAGACCCAGTACTTC
-	TRBV7-2	TRBJ2-7	TRBD2	CASSFLGGGLGQYF	TGTGCCAGCAGCTTTCTCGGCGGGGGGTTAGGGCAGTACTTC
-	TRBV15	TRBJ2-7	TRBD2	CATSSSGRAYEQYF	TGTGCCACCAGCAGTAGCGGGAGGGCCTACGAGCAGTACTTC
-	TRBV14	TRBJ1-5	-	CASSQVKVTDYLLYSNQPQHF	TGTGCCAGCAGCCAAGTTAAGGTGACCGACTATCTTTTGTATAGCAATCAGCCCCAGCATTTT
-	TRBV27	TRBJ1-2	TRBD1	CASSLGQGSIYGYTF	TGTGCCAGCAGTTTAGGACAGGGGTCTATCTATGGCTACACCTTC
-	TRBV7-9	TRBJ1-1	-	CASSLGTFTEAFF	TGTGCCAGCAGCTTAGGGACATTCACTGAAGCTTTCTTT
-	TRBV4-3	TRBJ2-5	-	CASSQDRGAGPAETQYF	TGCGCCAGCAGCCAAGATCGGGGCGCGGGACCCGCAGAGACCCAGTACTTC
-	TRBV5-1	TRBJ1-5	-	CASSLDGQGYNQPQHF	TGCGCCAGCAGCTTGGACGGGCAGGGTTACAATCAGCCCCAGCATTTT
-	TRBV5-1	TRBJ2-5	TRBD2	CASSSRGGRETQYF	TGCGCCAGCAGCTCCCGGGGGGGACGGGAGACCCAGTACTTC
-	TRBV5-5	TRBJ2-5	-	CASSLGPQAETQYF	TGTGCCAGCAGCTTGGGCCCCCAGGCGGAGACCCAGTACTTC
-	TRBV19	TRBJ1-2	-	CASRDPGFNYGYTF	TGTGCCAGTAGAGATCCAGGGTTTAACTATGGCTACACCTTC
-	TRBV4-1	TRBJ2-7	TRBD1	CASSFRDSGSYEQYF	TGCGCCAGCAGCTTCCGGGACAGCGGTTCCTACGAGCAGTACTTC
few	TRBV7-8	TRBJ2-5	TRBD2	CASSHGTSAETQYF	TGTGCCAGCAGCCATGGGACTAGTGCAGAGACCCAGTACTTC
few	TRBV28	TRBJ2-1	TRBD2	CASSSIWTSGKYNEQFF	TGTGCCAGCAGTTCTATCTGGACTAGCGGGAAATACAATGAGCAGTTCTTC
few	TRBV5-4	TRBJ2-5	-	CASSFLLFGQAIQETQYF	TGTGCCAGCAGCTTCCTTTTATTTGGACAAGCCATCCAAGAGACCCAGTACTTC
-	TRBV2	TRBJ2-7	-	CASSEVGYPPGGEQYF	TGTGCCAGCAGTGAAGTCGGGTATCCACCCGGGGGCGAGCAGTACTTC
-	TRBV5-1	TRBJ2-7	-	CASSFENSYEQYF	TGCGCCAGCAGCTTTGAGAACTCCTACGAGCAGTACTTC
-	TRBV15	TRBJ2-1	-	CATSASSASYNEQFF	TGTGCCACCAGCGCCTCTAGCGCCTCCTACAATGAGCAGTTCTTC
-	TRBV27	TRBJ2-3	-	CASSLLASGTDTQYF	TGTGCCAGCAGTTTATTGGCTAGCGGCACAGATACGCAGTATTTT
-	TRBV5-5	TRBJ1-2	-	CASSPFLRDYGYTF	TGTGCCAGCAGTCCATTTTTGAGGGATTATGGCTACACCTTC
once	TRBV4-1	TRBJ1-2	TRBD1	CASSQGLGQSNYGYTF	TGCGCCAGCAGCCAGGGGCTGGGACAGAGTAACTATGGCTACACCTTC
-	TRBV27	TRBJ1-3	-	CASSSDRTFSGNTIYF	TGTGCCAGCAGCTCAGACAGAACGTTCTCTGGAAACACCATATATTTT
-	TRBV7-3	TRBJ2-2	TRBD2	CASSLGLAGPTGELFF	TGTGCCAGCAGCCTCGGGCTAGCGGGCCCGACCGGGGAGCTGTTTTTT
-	TRBV18	TRBJ2-2	TRBD1	CASSPRRGPNTGELFF	TGTGCCAGCTCTCCCAGAAGGGGGCCGAACACCGGGGAGCTGTTTTTT
-	TRBV2	TRBJ2-7	-	CASSDQGSYEQYF	TGTGCCAGCAGTGACCAGGGCTCCTACGAGCAGTACTTC
once	TRBV4-2	TRBJ2-2	-	CASSQIQDGFLNTGELFF	TGTGCCAGCAGCCAGATACAGGACGGCTTTCTGAACACCGGGGAGCTGTTTTTT
-	TRBV6-5	TRBJ2-7	TRBD2	CASSYLLAAYEQYF	TGTGCCAGCAGTTACCTCCTAGCGGCCTACGAGCAGTACTTC
-	TRBV28	TRBJ2-5	-	CASSRFEEQETQYF	TGTGCCAGCAGTCGATTCGAGGAGCAAGAGACCCAGTACTTC
-	TRBV7-9	TRBJ2-1	TRBD2	CASSQLAGSYNEQFF	TGTGCCAGCAGCCAACTAGCGGGCTCCTACAATGAGCAGTTCTTC
-	TRBV27	TRBJ2-7	-	CASSRSGVSSYEQYF	TGTGCCAGCAGTCGTTCAGGGGTTTCCTCCTACGAGCAGTACTTC
-	TRBV5-5	TRBJ2-7	-	CASSLVGRAREQYF	TGTGCCAGCAGCTTGGTCGGCAGGGCTCGCGAGCAGTACTTC
-	TRBV7-2	TRBJ1-1	-	CASSPGPGTEAFF	TGTGCCAGCAGCCCTGGTCCGGGCACTGAAGCTTTCTTT
-	TRBV4-2	TRBJ2-2	TRBD2	CASSQPGLAPGELFF	TGTGCCAGCAGCCAACCTGGACTAGCGCCCGGGGAGCTGTTTTTT
-	TRBV5-6	TRBJ1-1	-	CASSPLGTLNTEAFF	TGTGCCAGCAGCCCCCTCGGGACACTGAACACTGAAGCTTTCTTT
-	TRBV6-1	TRBJ1-6	TRBD1	CASRKTGGADSPLHF	TGTGCCAGCAGGAAGACAGGGGGCGCGGATTCACCCCTCCACTTT
-	TRBV4-2	TRBJ2-5	TRBD2	CASRGGGAGETQYF	TGTGCCAGCAGGGGCGGGGGGGCCGGGGAGACCCAGTACTTC
few	TRBV23-1	TRBJ1-3	-	CASSQPGQSSGNTIYF	TGCGCCAGCAGTCAACCAGGCCAGAGCTCTGGAAACACCATATATTTT
-	TRBV5-4	TRBJ2-5	-	CASSFMAGAGTQYF	TGTGCCAGCAGCTTCATGGCGGGGGCCGGGACCCAGTACTTC